The 5 T cell receptor beta chains presented below share a single source sample, sequenced in a study of human CD4 T cells and Enterobacteriaceae. Sorting took every CD4+ cell except CD45RA+CCR7+CD95- naive cells, reaching over 95% purity. Data came from immunoSEQ multiplex PCR; TCRdb stores just in-frame clones and leaves some out. The profile shows around 26,000 clones, more than 80% of them singletons. What was sequenced was memory CD4+ T cells from blood. The receptors come from a human donor in good health.

The V call is TRBV18, the J call TRBJ1-5, with 10 nucleotides matching TRBD1. The CDR3 loop spans 16 amino acids. The germline gives CDR1 KGHSH, CDR2 LQKENI. J was trimmed by 1 base and V by 1 base; bases with no gene match: 1. The CDR3 nucleotides are TGTGCCAGCTCACCACGGACAGGGGGAAGCAATCAGCCCCAGCATTTT. Encoded protein: CASSPRTGGSNQPQHF.

The chain has TRBV18 and TRBJ2-1; D remains unclear. V was trimmed by 0 bases and J by 0 bases, leaving 6 bases between them. This CDR3 spans 15 amino acids. Germline CDR1 is KGHSH and CDR2 is LQKENI. DNA of the CDR3: TGTGCCAGCTCACCACCGGGCGCCTCCTACAATGAGCAGTTCTTC. Amino acid sequence: CASSPPGASYNEQFF.

This chain uses TRBV5-6 with TRBJ1-5; D is perhaps TRBD1 (6 bases). This CDR3 region has 15 residues. Per germline, CDR1 SGHDT and CDR2 YYEEEE. The V and J ends lost 0 bases and 4 bases respectively, with 11 bases between them. The CDR3 DNA follows: TGTGCCAGCAGCTTGGGTGGGGGCCGGAATCAGCCCCAGCATTTT. It translates to CASSLGGGRNQPQHF.

This sequence joins TRBV5-1 and TRBJ1-2; D remains ambiguous. CDR1 and CDR2 (germline): SGHRS, YFSETQ. V was pared by 4 bases and J by 8 bases, with 18 bases between. This CDR3 spans 14 amino acids. CDR3 residues: CASSPGGIEWGYTF. Here the CDR3 DNA reads TGCGCCAGCAGCCCCGGCGGGATAGAGTGGGGCTACACCTTC.

The V call is TRBV7-9, the J call TRBJ1-1; 7 nucleotides align to TRBD1. The CDR3 contains 14 residues. CDR1 is SEHNR and CDR2 is FQNEAQ in the germline V gene (reference sequence). V dropped 1 base and J dropped 5; count of bases not matched to a gene: 4. CDR3 region: CASSLVQGVTEAFF. The CDR3 DNA reads TGTGCCAGCAGCTTAGTTCAGGGGGTTACTGAAGCTTTCTTT.